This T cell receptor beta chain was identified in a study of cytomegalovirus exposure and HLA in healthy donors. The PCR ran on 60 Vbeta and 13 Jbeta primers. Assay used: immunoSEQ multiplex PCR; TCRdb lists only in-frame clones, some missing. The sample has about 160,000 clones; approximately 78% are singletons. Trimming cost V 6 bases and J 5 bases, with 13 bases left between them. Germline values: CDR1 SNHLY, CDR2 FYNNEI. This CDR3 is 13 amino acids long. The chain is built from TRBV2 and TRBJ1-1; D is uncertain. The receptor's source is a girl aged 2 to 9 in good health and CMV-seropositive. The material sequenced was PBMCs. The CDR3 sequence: CASRYVTGTEAFF. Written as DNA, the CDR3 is TGTGCCAGCAGATACGTAACGGGAACTGAAGCTTTCTTT. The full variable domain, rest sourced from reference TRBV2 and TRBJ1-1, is EPEVTQTPSHQVTQMGQEVILRCVPISNHLYFYWYRQILGQKVEFLVSFYNNEISEKSEIFDDQFSVERPDGSNFTLKIRSTKLEDSAMYFCASRYVTGTEAFFGQGTRLTVV.